This TCR beta chain emerged from a study of Ad26.COV2.S vaccination and SARS-CoV-2 variants. Study-level background: The study gave Ad26.COV2.S intramuscularly, once or twice 56 days apart.

The sample's treatment: around 19 received Ad26.COV2.S at low or high dose, single or two shots; roughly five received placebo; per-sample allocation not given. On day 63 after the first injection, vaccine and placebo recipients gave samples. Sequencing used immunoSEQ multiplex PCR; TCRdb keeps in-frame clones, though not all of them. The sample has approximately 450,000 clones, around nine tenths seen once; the top ten hold 9% to 15%. Germline V CDR1 and CDR2: SGHDN, FVKESK. This CDR3 spans 20 amino acids. V shed 1 base, J shed 4 bases, and the junction held 16 bases outside the gene matches. The clonotype originates from a person between 18 and 65 years old who received the Ad26.COV2.S COVID-19 vaccine or a placebo. The sequencing used peripheral blood, collected in a trial of Ad26.COV2.S vaccine versus placebo. This chain links TRBV14 with TRBJ2-2; 9 nucleotides match TRBD2. CDR3 sequence: CASSQGGVAGAVSGTGELFF. The CDR3 bases are TGTGCCAGCAGCCAAGGCGGTGTAGCGGGAGCCGTGAGCGGCACCGGGGAGCTGTTTTTT.